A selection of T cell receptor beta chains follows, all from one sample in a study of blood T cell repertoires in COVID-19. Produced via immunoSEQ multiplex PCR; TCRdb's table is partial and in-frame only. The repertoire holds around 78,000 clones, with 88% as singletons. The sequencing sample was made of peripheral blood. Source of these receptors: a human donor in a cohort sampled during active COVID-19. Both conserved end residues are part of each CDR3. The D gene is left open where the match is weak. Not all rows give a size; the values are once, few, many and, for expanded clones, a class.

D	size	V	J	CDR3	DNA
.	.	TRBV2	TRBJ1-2	CASISDTLYGYTF	TGTGCCAGCATTTCGGACACGCTCTATGGCTACACCTTC
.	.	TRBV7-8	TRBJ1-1	CASSPAAGILLNTEAFF	TGTGCCAGCAGTCCAGCAGCCGGGATTCTATTGAACACTGAAGCTTTCTTT
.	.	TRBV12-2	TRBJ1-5	CASRLALTGGAGIRPYSNQPQHF	TGTGCAAGTCGCTTAGCGTTGACAGGGGGCGCCGGGATCCGACCTTATAGCAATCAGCCCCAGCATTTT
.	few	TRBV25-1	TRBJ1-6	CASSDNTGNAPLHF	TGTGCCAGCAGTGATAACACAGGGAATGCACCCCTCCACTTT
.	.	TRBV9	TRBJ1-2	CASSAMGGGTGGYTF	TGTGCCAGCAGCGCCATGGGGGGAGGAACGGGCGGCTACACCTTC
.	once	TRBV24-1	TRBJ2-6	CATSARGRVGANVLTF	TGTGCCACCAGTGCGCGGGGGCGCGTCGGGGCCAACGTCCTGACTTTC
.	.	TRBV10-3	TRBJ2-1	CAINGVSYNEQFF	TGTGCCATCAACGGGGTCTCCTACAATGAGCAGTTCTTC
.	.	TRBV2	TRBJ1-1	CASRPRREEYTEAFF	TGTGCCAGCAGGCCCCGGCGGGAGGAATACACTGAAGCTTTCTTT
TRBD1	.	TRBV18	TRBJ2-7	CASSPGTGIYEQYF	TGTGCCAGCTCCCCCGGGACAGGAATATACGAGCAGTACTTC
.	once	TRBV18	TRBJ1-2	CASSPTGTSNYGYTF	TGTGCCAGCTCACCGACAGGAACTTCTAACTATGGCTACACCTTC
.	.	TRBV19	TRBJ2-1	CASREDAYNEQFF	TGTGCCAGTAGGGAGGACGCCTACAATGAGCAGTTCTTC
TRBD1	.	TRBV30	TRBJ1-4	CAWNTGARGTNEKLFF	TGTGCCTGGAACACAGGGGCTCGGGGAACTAATGAAAAACTGTTTTTT
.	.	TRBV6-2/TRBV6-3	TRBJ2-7	CASSYSIRGQGLYEQYF	TGTGCCAGCAGTTACTCGATACGAGGGCAAGGACTCTACGAGCAGTACTTC
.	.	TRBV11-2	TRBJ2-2	CASSLNRGGPGELFF	TGTGCCAGCAGCTTAAACAGGGGGGGTCCCGGGGAGCTGTTTTTT
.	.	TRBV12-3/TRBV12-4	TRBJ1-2	CASSRGGSYGYTF	TGTGCCAGCAGCCGAGGAGGGTCCTATGGCTACACCTTC
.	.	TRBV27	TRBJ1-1	CASSIGVNTEAFF	TGTGCCAGCAGTATCGGGGTGAACACTGAAGCTTTCTTT
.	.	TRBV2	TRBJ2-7	CASSLVVYEQYF	TGTGCCAGCAGTCTCGTCGTCTACGAGCAGTACTTC
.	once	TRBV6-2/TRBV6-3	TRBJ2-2	CASRPTLGPTGELFF	TGTGCCAGCAGACCTACCTTGGGCCCCACCGGGGAGCTGTTTTTT
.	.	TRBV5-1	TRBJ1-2	CASSLSRTENYGYTF	TGCGCCAGCAGCTTGTCTCGGACAGAAAACTATGGCTACACCTTC
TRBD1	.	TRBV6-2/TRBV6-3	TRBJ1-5	CASSSAGTGGVNQPQHF	TGTGCCAGCAGTTCTGCCGGGACAGGGGGCGTCAATCAGCCCCAGCATTTT
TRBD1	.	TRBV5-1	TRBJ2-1	CASSSTGQFYNEQFF	TGCGCCAGCAGCTCGACAGGGCAATTCTACAATGAGCAGTTCTTC
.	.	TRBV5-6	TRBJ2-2	CASSLSWVGANTGELFF	TGTGCCAGCAGCTTGAGTTGGGTGGGCGCGAACACCGGGGAGCTGTTTTTT
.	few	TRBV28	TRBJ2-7	CASSLEYEQYF	TGTGCCAGCAGTTTAGAGTACGAGCAGTACTTC
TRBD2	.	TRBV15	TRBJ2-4	CATSRPTGAGGPGGAKNIQYF	TGTGCCACCAGCAGACCCACGGGGGCGGGAGGACCGGGCGGCGCCAAAAACATTCAGTACTTC
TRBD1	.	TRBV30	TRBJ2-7	CAWRAPGQGKDEQYF	TGTGCCTGGAGAGCTCCGGGACAGGGGAAAGACGAGCAGTACTTC
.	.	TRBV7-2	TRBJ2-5	CASSLGDYGTQYF	TGTGCCAGCAGCTTAGGAGACTACGGGACCCAGTACTTC
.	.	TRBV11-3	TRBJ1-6	CASSLPTTVWSSPLHF	TGTGCCAGCAGCTTACCAACGACAGTGTGGAGTTCACCCCTCCACTTT
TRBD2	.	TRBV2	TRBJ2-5	CASSFSGTEETQYF	TGTGCCAGCAGCTTTAGCGGGACTGAGGAGACCCAGTACTTC
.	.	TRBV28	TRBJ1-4	CASRDRMGEKLFF	TGTGCCAGCAGGGACAGAATGGGTGAAAAACTGTTTTTT
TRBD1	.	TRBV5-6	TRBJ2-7	CASSSGQGDPYEQYF	TGTGCCAGCAGCTCCGGACAGGGGGACCCCTACGAGCAGTACTTC
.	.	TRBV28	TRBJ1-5	CASSLTPGGQPQHF	TGTGCCAGCAGTTTAACGCCGGGGGGCCAGCCCCAGCATTTT
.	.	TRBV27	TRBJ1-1	CASSLSIGATNTEAFF	TGTGCCAGCAGTTTATCGATTGGGGCTACGAACACTGAAGCTTTCTTT
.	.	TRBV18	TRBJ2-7	CASSKEGMSYEQYF	TGTGCCAGCTCAAAGGAGGGGATGTCCTACGAGCAGTACTTC
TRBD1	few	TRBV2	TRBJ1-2	CARGTEDYGYTF	TGTGCCAGGGGGACAGAGGACTATGGCTACACCTTC
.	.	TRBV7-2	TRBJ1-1	CASSLFSHVQANTEAFF	TGTGCCAGCAGCTTATTTAGCCATGTCCAAGCGAACACTGAAGCTTTCTTT
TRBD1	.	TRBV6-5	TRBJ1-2	CASRTQGENYGYTF	TGTGCCAGCAGAACCCAGGGGGAGAACTATGGCTACACCTTC
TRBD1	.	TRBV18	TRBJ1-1	CASSTAGTGVRNTEAFF	TGTGCCAGCTCGACTGCCGGGACAGGGGTCCGGAACACTGAAGCTTTCTTT
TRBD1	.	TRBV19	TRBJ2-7	CASSRTGTGLYEQYF	TGTGCCAGTAGTAGAACCGGGACAGGGTTATACGAGCAGTACTTC
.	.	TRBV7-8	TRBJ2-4	CASIRPKPGAKNIQYF	TGTGCCAGCATCCGCCCCAAGCCTGGAGCCAAAAACATTCAGTACTTC
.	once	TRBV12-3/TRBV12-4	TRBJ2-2	CASSYPNTGELFF	TGTGCCAGCAGTTATCCAAACACCGGGGAGCTGTTTTTT
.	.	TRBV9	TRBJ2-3	CASRGAGDTQYF	TGTGCCAGCCGCGGGGCTGGAGATACGCAGTATTTT
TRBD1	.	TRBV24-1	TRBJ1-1	CATSRDRVTAEAFF	TGTGCCACCAGTCGGGACAGGGTGACCGCTGAAGCTTTCTTT
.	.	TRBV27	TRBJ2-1	CASGRLAVSSYNEQFF	TGTGCCAGCGGAAGATTAGCGGTCAGCTCCTACAATGAGCAGTTCTTC
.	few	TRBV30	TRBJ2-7	CAWMRRDEQYF	TGTGCCTGGATGAGGCGCGACGAGCAGTACTTC
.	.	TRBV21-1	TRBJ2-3	CASSKSGAGPSTDTQYF	TGTGCCAGCAGCAAATCTGGGGCGGGACCTAGCACAGATACGCAGTATTTT
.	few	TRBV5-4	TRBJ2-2	CASSPHEVRGRAGELFF	TGTGCCAGCAGCCCTCACGAAGTACGGGGGAGAGCCGGGGAGCTGTTTTTT
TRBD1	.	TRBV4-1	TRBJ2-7	CASSQTGTGAYEQYF	TGCGCCAGCAGCCAAACCGGGACAGGGGCCTACGAGCAGTACTTC
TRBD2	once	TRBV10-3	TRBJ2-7	CAIRKFSGSSYEQYF	TGTGCCATCAGAAAGTTTAGCGGGTCATCCTACGAGCAGTACTTC
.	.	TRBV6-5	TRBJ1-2	CASSYSTGATFYGYTF	TGTGCCAGCAGTTACTCGACAGGCGCGACCTTCTATGGCTACACCTTC
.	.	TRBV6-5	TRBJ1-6	CASTTRSSYNSPLHF	TGTGCCAGCACTACAAGGAGCTCCTATAATTCACCCCTCCACTTT
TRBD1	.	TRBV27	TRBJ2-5	CASSSLTGVPQETQYF	TGTGCCAGCAGTTCCCTTACAGGGGTGCCCCAAGAGACCCAGTACTTC
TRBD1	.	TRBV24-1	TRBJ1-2	CATSGRSGQGMGGYTF	TGTGCCACCAGTGGGAGGTCCGGACAGGGGATGGGCGGCTACACCTTC
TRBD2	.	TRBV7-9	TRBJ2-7	CASSLTGGSYEQYF	TGTGCCAGCAGCTTAACGGGGGGGAGCTACGAGCAGTACTTC
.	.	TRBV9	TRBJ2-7	CASSGGGSAGRPEYEQYF	TGTGCCAGCAGCGGAGGAGGAAGCGCGGGGAGGCCCGAGTACGAGCAGTACTTC
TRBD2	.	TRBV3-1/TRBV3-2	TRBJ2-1	CASSQGLAGGGEQFF	TGTGCCAGCAGCCAAGGACTAGCGGGGGGCGGTGAGCAGTTCTTC
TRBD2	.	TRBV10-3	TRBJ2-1	CAISDNSPGLTYNEQFF	TGTGCCATCAGTGACAATTCGCCGGGACTAACTTACAATGAGCAGTTCTTC
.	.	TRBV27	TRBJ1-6	CASSPRGPVADSPLHF	TGTGCCAGCAGTCCAAGGGGCCCGGTGGCGGATTCACCCCTCCACTTT